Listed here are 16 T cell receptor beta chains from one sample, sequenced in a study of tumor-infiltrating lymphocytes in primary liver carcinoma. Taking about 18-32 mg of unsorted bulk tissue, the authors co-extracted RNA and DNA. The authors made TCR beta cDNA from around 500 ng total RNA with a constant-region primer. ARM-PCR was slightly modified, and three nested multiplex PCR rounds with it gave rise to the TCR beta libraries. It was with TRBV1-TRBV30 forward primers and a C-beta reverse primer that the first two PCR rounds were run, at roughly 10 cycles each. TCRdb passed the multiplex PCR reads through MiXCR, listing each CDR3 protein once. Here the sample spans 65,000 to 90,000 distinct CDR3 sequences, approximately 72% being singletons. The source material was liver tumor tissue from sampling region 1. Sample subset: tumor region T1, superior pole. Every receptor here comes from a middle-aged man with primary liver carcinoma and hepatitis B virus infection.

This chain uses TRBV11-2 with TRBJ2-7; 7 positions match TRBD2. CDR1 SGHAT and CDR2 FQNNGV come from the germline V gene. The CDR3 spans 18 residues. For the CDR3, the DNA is TGTACTAGCAGCTTAGCTTTGGCGGGAGTTCGCATCGATTACGAGCAGTACTTC. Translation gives CTSSLALAGVRIDYEQYF.

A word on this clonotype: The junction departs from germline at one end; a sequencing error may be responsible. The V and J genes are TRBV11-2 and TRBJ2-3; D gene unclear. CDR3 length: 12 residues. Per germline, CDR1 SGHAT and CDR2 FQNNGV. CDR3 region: CASSAMADRQYF. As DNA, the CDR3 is TGTGCCAGCAGCGCTATGGCAGATAGGCAGTATTTT.

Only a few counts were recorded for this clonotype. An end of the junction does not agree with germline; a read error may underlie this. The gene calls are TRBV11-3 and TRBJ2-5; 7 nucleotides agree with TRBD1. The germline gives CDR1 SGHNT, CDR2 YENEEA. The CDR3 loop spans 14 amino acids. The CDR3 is CASSPGTAHGAQCF. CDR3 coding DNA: TGTGCCAGCAGCCCCGGGACAGCGCATGGTGCCCAGTGCTTC.

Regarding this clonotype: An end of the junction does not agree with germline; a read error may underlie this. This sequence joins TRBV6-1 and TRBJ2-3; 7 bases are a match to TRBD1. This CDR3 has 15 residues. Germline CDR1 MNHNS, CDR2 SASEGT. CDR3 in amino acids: CASSEVSGGRDTQYF. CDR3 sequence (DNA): TGTGCCAGTAGTGAAGTTTCAGGGGGACGAGATACGCAGTATTTT.

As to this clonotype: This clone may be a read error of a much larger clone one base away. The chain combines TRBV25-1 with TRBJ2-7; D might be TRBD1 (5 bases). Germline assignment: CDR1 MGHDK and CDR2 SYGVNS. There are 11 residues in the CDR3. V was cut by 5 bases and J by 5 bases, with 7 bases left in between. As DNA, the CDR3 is TGTGCCAGCAGTAAACAGGACGAGCAGTACTTC. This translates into CASSKQDEQYF.

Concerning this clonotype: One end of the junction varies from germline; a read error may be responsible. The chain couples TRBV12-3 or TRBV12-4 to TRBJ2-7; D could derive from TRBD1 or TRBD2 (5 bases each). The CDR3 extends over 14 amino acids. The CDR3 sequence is CASSTQNGAYEQHF. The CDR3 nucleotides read TGTGCCAGCAGTACCCAAAACGGGGCCTATGAGCAGCACTTC.

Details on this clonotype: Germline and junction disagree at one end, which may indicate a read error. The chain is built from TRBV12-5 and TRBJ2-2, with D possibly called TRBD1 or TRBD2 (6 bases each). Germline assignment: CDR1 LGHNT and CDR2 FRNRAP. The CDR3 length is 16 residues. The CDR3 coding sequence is TGTGCTAGTGATCCTCCAGGGGCCACGAACACCGGGGGGCTGTTTTTT. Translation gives CASDPPGATNTGGLFF.

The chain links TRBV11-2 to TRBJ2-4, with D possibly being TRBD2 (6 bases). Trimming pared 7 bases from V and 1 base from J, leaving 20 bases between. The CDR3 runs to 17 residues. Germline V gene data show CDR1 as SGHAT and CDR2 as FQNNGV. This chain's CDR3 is CASNFRLEGVAKNIQYF. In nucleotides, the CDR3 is TGTGCCAGCAACTTTCGACTAGAGGGAGTGGCCAAAAACATTCAGTACTTC. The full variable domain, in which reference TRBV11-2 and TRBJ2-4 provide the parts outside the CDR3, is EAGVAQSPRYKIIEKRQSVAFWCNPISGHATLYWYQQILGQGPKLLIQFQNNGVVDDSQLPKDRFSAERLKGVDSTLKIQPAKLEDSAVYLCASNFRLEGVAKNIQYFGAGTRLSVL.

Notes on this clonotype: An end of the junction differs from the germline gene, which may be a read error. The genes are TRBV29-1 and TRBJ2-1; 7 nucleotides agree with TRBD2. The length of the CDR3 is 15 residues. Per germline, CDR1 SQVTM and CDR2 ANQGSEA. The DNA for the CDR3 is TGTAGCCTGACACGCGGGAGAAACCCGGGGAATGAGCAGTTCTTC. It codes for CSLTRGRNPGNEQFF.

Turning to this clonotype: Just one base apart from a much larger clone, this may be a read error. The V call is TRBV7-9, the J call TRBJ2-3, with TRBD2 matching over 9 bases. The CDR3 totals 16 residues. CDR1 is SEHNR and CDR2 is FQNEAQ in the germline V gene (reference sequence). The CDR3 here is CACSGLAGFFTDTQYF. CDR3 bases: TGTGCCTGCAGCGGCCTAGCGGGATTCTTCACAGATACGCAGTATTTT.

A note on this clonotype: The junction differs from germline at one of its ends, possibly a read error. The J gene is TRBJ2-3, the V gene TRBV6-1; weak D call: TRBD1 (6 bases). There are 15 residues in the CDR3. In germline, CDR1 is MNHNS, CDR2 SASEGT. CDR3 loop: CASSITGSGTDTQYF. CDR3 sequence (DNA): TGTGCCAGCAGTATCACAGGGTCCGGCACAGATACACAGTATTTT.

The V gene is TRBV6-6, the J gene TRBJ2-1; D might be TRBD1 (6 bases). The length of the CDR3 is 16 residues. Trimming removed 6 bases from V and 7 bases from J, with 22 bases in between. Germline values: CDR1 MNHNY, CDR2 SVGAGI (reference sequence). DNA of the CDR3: TGTGCCAGCAGCACAGGGACGGGTACGAGTAGGAATGAGCAGTTCTTC. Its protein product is CASSTGTGTSRNEQFF.

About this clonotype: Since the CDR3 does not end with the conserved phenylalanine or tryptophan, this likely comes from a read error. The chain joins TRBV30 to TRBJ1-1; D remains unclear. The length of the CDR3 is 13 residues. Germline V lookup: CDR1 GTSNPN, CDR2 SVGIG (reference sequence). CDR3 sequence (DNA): TGTACCTGGGTTCGATCGGCGAACACTGAAGCTTTCTCT. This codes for CTWVRSANTEAFS.

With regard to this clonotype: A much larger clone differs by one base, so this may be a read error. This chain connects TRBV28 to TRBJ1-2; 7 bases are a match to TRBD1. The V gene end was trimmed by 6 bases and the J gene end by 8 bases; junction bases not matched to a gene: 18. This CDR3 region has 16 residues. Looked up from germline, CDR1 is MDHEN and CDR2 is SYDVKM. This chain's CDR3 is CASSTQGGSYARGYTF. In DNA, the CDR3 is TGTGCCAGCAGCACCCAGGGGGGTAGTTATGCGCGGGGCTACACCTTC.

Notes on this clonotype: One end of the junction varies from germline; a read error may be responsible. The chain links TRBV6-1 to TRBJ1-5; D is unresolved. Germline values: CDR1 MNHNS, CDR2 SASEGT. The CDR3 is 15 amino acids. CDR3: CASGERGLGNQAQHF. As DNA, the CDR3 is TGTGCCAGCGGTGAACGTGGTCTTGGCAATCAGGCCCAGCATTTT.

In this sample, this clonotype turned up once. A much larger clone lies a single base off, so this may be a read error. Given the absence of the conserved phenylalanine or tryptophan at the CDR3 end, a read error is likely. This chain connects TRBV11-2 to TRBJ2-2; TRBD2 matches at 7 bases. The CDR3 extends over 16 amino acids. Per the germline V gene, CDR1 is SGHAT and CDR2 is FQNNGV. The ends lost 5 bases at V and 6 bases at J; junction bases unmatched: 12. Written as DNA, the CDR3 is TGTGCCAGCAGCCCACGGGCGAGCGGGATATCCGGGGAGCTGTTTTAT. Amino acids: CASSPRASGISGELFY.